The TCR beta chain described here comes from a study of sequential checkpoint blockade in melanoma. The wider study: First-line arms were nivolumab then ipilimumab, or the reverse, randomized 1:1.

The CDR3 extends over 19 amino acids. The germline gives CDR1 SGHVS, CDR2 FQNEAQ. V was pared by 5 bases and J by 2 bases, with 19 bases of the junction left unmatched. Treatment described: randomized to nivolumab then ipilimumab (arm A) or the reverse (arm B). No patient had prior DNA-damaging chemotherapy. From thawed PBMCs, live CD3+CD8+ cells negative for CD19 and CD56 were sorted. The data were produced by immunoSEQ multiplex PCR, yet TCRdb's version contains in-frame clones alone and is incomplete. The data contain fewer than 15,000 clones, roughly four fifths of them singletons. Sequenced here: CD8+ T cells sorted from blood (inferred from file names), sampled from a patient given nivolumab and ipilimumab in sequence. The clonotype originates from a human patient with melanoma. Some clones in this sample may be carry-over from other donors' samples. The V and J genes are TRBV7-8 and TRBJ2-3; the match to TRBD2 covers 7 bases. The CDR3 is CASSGDERGDRHYTDTQYF. The CDR3 DNA sequence: TGTGCCAGCAGCGGGGACGAGCGGGGCGACCGTCATTACACAGATACGCAGTATTTT.